These T cell receptor beta chains were read from a single sample in a study of blood T cells in healthy people across ages. TCRdb called the 5' RACE reads again in MiXCR, with one record for every CDR3 protein. The table includes around 1,500,000 distinct CDR3 sequences, approximately 30% detected once. Sequenced material: blood. Receptors were obtained from a woman aged 30 to 39 in good health. Both conserved end residues are part of each CDR3. D genes are given only for firm matches. Only part of the rows carry a size: once, few, many, or a class if the clone is expanded.

>-|TRBV7-3|TRBJ2-1|-
CAGSLMGMSNEQFF
TGTGCCGGCAGCTTAATGGGCATGTCCAATGAGCAGTTCTTC
>-|TRBV6-4|TRBJ1-5|many
CASRATVNSNQPQHF
TGTGCCAGCAGGGCTACAGTAAATAGCAATCAGCCCCAGCATTTT
>-|TRBV7-9|TRBJ2-4|-
CASSFSYNEQYF
TGTGCCAGCAGCTTTTCGTACAATGAGCAGTACTTC
>-|TRBV5-5|TRBJ2-7|-
CASSPTAFRAYEQYF
TGTGCCAGCAGCCCGACGGCTTTCAGGGCCTACGAGCAGTACTTC
>-|TRBV29-1|TRBJ2-1|many
CSVSPRGDPGEQFF
TGCAGCGTATCTCCCCGCGGGGACCCCGGTGAGCAGTTCTTC
>-|TRBV6-4|TRBJ2-1|few
CASSDSPLIPLNEQFF
TGTGCCAGCAGTGACTCTCCACTGATACCCTTAAATGAGCAGTTCTTC
>-|TRBV20-1|TRBJ1-2|-
CSAPERLSYGYTF
TGCAGTGCTCCCGAGAGGTTGTCCTATGGCTACACCTTC
>TRBD1|TRBV20-1|TRBJ2-2|-
CSARGGQFTGELFF
TGCAGTGCTAGAGGGGGACAGTTCACCGGGGAGCTGTTTTTT
>-|TRBV6-6|TRBJ2-3|-
CASSYSRDPGAQYF
TGTGCCAGCAGTTACTCCCGGGACCCTGGGGCGCAGTATTTT
>-|TRBV2|TRBJ1-4|-
CASRGRAATNEKLFF
TGTGCCAGCAGGGGCAGGGCTGCAACTAATGAAAAACTGTTTTTT
>TRBD2|TRBV5-1|TRBJ2-5|-
CASSAGGGIQETQYF
TGCGCCAGCAGCGCGGGGGGAGGGATCCAAGAGACCCAGTACTTC
>TRBD1|TRBV7-9|TRBJ2-6|-
CASSTPTGEAGANVLTF
TGTGCCAGCAGCACTCCGACAGGGGAGGCCGGGGCCAACGTCCTGACTTTC
>TRBD1|TRBV20-1|TRBJ1-5|few
CSAIGQASNQPQHF
TGCAGTGCTATAGGACAGGCCTCCAATCAGCCCCAGCATTTT
>TRBD1|TRBV24-1|TRBJ2-6|-
CATSDKGQGVSGANVLTF
TGTGCCACCAGTGATAAGGGACAGGGGGTCTCTGGGGCCAACGTCCTGACTTTC
>-|TRBV20-1|TRBJ2-7|-
CSANPTGASPPYEQYF
TGCAGTGCTAACCCGACTGGCGCCTCACCCCCGTACGAGCAGTACTTC
>TRBD1|TRBV6-2/TRBV6-3|TRBJ2-1|few
CASRLAWDRVFNEQFF
TGTGCCAGCAGACTCGCCTGGGACAGGGTCTTCAATGAGCAGTTCTTC
>TRBD1|TRBV6-2/TRBV6-3|TRBJ2-1|-
CASFWGRGLYNEQFF
TGTGCCAGCTTTTGGGGCAGGGGGCTCTACAATGAGCAGTTCTTC
>TRBD2|TRBV18|TRBJ2-1|-
CASSPLQRGSSYNEQFF
TGTGCCAGCTCACCGCTCCAGCGGGGGAGCTCCTACAATGAGCAGTTCTTC
>-|TRBV6-5|TRBJ1-2|-
CASSYLGTGNYGYIF
TGTGCCAGCAGTTACCTCGGGACGGGCAACTATGGCTACATCTTC
>-|TRBV29-1|TRBJ2-7|few
CSVEGAAGPKQYF
TGCAGCGTTGAAGGTGCGGCAGGGCCGAAACAGTACTTC
>-|TRBV7-9|TRBJ2-6|many
CASSSVSGANVLTF
TGTGCCAGCAGCTCCGTCTCTGGGGCCAACGTCCTGACTTTC
>-|TRBV11-2|TRBJ1-5|-
CASSLERQAQPQHF
TGTGCCAGCAGCTTGGAAAGGCAGGCACAGCCCCAGCATTTT
>TRBD2|TRBV28|TRBJ2-5|many
CASSHRAGRQETQYF
TGTGCCAGCAGTCATAGAGCGGGACGCCAAGAGACCCAGTACTTC
>TRBD2|TRBV2|TRBJ2-7|-
CASSDGHVRLAGNNEQYF
TGTGCCAGCAGTGATGGCCATGTAAGGCTAGCGGGAAACAATGAGCAGTACTTC
>TRBD2|TRBV5-6|TRBJ2-2|once
CASSLYQAGTNTGELFF
TGTGCCAGCAGCTTGTATCAAGCGGGGACGAACACCGGGGAGCTGTTTTTT
>-|TRBV20-1|TRBJ2-1|few
CSAQMSSYNEQFF
TGCAGTGCTCAAATGAGCTCCTACAATGAGCAGTTCTTC
>-|TRBV3-1|TRBJ1-5|-
CASSQEINQPQHF
TGTGCCAGCAGCCAAGAAATTAATCAGCCCCAGCATTTT
>-|TRBV18|TRBJ2-5|few
CASSARVNEQYF
TGTGCCAGCTCGGCTCGGGTCAATGAGCAGTACTTC
>TRBD2|TRBV2|TRBJ2-1|few
CASSEAEILAGVPSEQFF
TGTGCCAGCAGTGAAGCGGAAATACTAGCGGGAGTCCCAAGTGAGCAGTTCTTC
>TRBD2|TRBV12-3/TRBV12-4|TRBJ2-2|few
CASSKTSGGANTGELFF
TGTGCCAGCAGTAAGACTAGCGGGGGGGCGAACACCGGGGAGCTGTTTTTT
>-|TRBV2|TRBJ2-7|once
CASITRPRLEQYF
TGTGCCAGCATCACAAGACCGCGGCTCGAGCAGTACTTC
>TRBD1|TRBV2|TRBJ2-2|few
CASSGSLTGGAGELFF
TGTGCCAGCAGTGGGTCCCTGACAGGGGGGGCCGGGGAGCTGTTTTTT
>-|TRBV20-1|TRBJ2-3|-
CSARWGASGTDTQYF
TGCAGTGCTAGGTGGGGGGCTAGCGGCACAGATACGCAGTATTTT
>TRBD1|TRBV12-3/TRBV12-4|TRBJ1-1|-
CASSRRQGLNTEAFF
TGTGCCAGCAGCCGACGACAGGGACTGAACACTGAAGCTTTCTTT
>-|TRBV5-1|TRBJ2-1|-
CASRFPDNEQFF
TGCGCCAGCAGATTTCCTGACAATGAGCAGTTCTTC
>-|TRBV7-9|TRBJ1-1|-
CTSSLAGGSDDTEAFF
TGTACCAGCAGCTTAGCGGGGGGCAGTGATGACACTGAAGCTTTCTTT
>TRBD1|TRBV29-1|TRBJ1-1|many
CSVRTGGNTEAFF
TGCAGCGTCCGGACAGGGGGGAACACTGAAGCTTTCTTT
>TRBD1|TRBV24-1|TRBJ2-5|many
CATSPGGWETQYF
TGTGCCACCAGCCCAGGGGGCTGGGAGACCCAGTACTTC
>-|TRBV2|TRBJ1-5|many
CASSEGTGNQPQHF
TGTGCCAGCAGTGAAGGGACTGGCAATCAGCCCCAGCATTTT
>TRBD2|TRBV11-2|TRBJ2-1|-
CASSPGRQGYSNEQFF
TGTGCCAGCAGCCCCGGGAGGCAGGGATATAGCAATGAGCAGTTCTTC
>-|TRBV27|TRBJ1-2|-
CASSLSPGVYGYTF
TGTGCCAGCAGTTTATCCCCCGGGGTCTATGGCTACACCTTC
>TRBD1|TRBV12-3/TRBV12-4|TRBJ2-5|few
CASSLGPNRGETQYF
TGTGCCAGCAGTTTGGGGCCAAACAGGGGCGAGACCCAGTACTTC
>-|TRBV7-2|TRBJ1-5|few
CASSVRNQPQHF
TGTGCCAGCAGTGTCCGAAATCAGCCCCAGCATTTT